This T cell receptor (beta chain) is drawn from a study of shared clonotypes between healthy human individuals. Regarding the study as a whole: A reduction in generation probabilities was seen for non-shared clonotypes relative to those shared by all four donors.

The study drew its donors from healthy HIV-negative adults without recent acute infections or vaccinations. The genomic DNA of each subset was split evenly across several immunoSEQ plates. Sorted subsets were amplified in replicate PCRs using 200 ng DNA, 25,000 to 30,000 T cell genomes. Generated by immunoSEQ multiplex PCR, the TCRdb table keeps only in-frame clones and is missing some. The sample shows a few hundred thousand clones, approximately 65% of them seen only once. Deletions cut 4 bases from V and 2 bases from J, with 8 bases between. Germline assignment: CDR1 SQVTM and CDR2 ANQGSEA. This CDR3 is 12 amino acids long. Comment on this clone: The antigen is undetermined.

The sequencing input was memory CD4+ T cells sorted from blood. Noted subset: CD45RA-negative fraction. The receptor was isolated from a man between 25 and 39 years old in good health. V gene TRBV29-1 combines with J gene TRBJ2-5, with D tentatively TRBD2 (6 bases). Written as DNA, the CDR3 is TGCAGCGTTGCTAGCGCACAAGAGACCCAGTACTTC. Protein product: CSVASAQETQYF.